A selection of T cell receptor beta chains follows, all from one sample in a study of T cells in Graves' hyperthyroidism and ophthalmopathy. TCRdb processed the multiplex PCR reads anew with MiXCR; each CDR3 protein has one entry. The data contain more than 550,000 distinct CDR3 sequences, 15% to 20% of them singletons. Sequenced material: blood. All receptors derive from a man aged 50 or older with Graves' hyperthyroidism. Each CDR3 is given with its conserved first and last residue. Each record gives: J gene, V gene, D gene, CDR3 protein. The D gene is left open where the match is weak.

TRBJ2-3	TRBV20-1	TRBD2	CSARLPGVESGRTDTQYF
TRBJ2-1	TRBV11-2	.	CASSGGVDREQFF
TRBJ2-2	TRBV2	.	CASRRNTNTGELFF
TRBJ2-5	TRBV29-1	TRBD1	CSVYGTGHETQYF
TRBJ2-1	TRBV6-2/TRBV6-3	.	CASSYPDEQFF
TRBJ2-5	TRBV5-1	TRBD1	CASSPGTGQETQYF
TRBJ2-4	TRBV18	.	CASSPASSKNIQYF
TRBJ2-7	TRBV28	.	CASSPLGVEDEQYF
TRBJ1-5	TRBV20-1	.	CSARVSGAGSNQPQHF
TRBJ1-1	TRBV4-1	TRBD1	CASSPGQTNTEAFF
TRBJ1-1	TRBV28	TRBD1	CASSPRGTGGVSAFF
TRBJ1-2	TRBV6-1	.	CASRARGWGYGYTF
TRBJ2-3	TRBV5-5	.	CASSLAIAVGTDTQYF
TRBJ2-1	TRBV27	.	CASSFGTAANLREQFF
TRBJ2-3	TRBV5-4	TRBD2	CASSPATSGISNTQYF
TRBJ1-2	TRBV20-1	.	CSANFNSAGYTF
TRBJ2-3	TRBV10-1	.	CASSEQGTHTDTQYF
TRBJ2-7	TRBV18	.	CASSPAAGLEQYF
TRBJ2-7	TRBV14	.	CASSQLGSYEQYF
TRBJ2-1	TRBV5-1	.	CASHLGGNNEQFF
TRBJ2-1	TRBV18	TRBD2	CASSPASGIPGQFF
TRBJ2-2	TRBV25-1	.	CASSEYRRNSEETGELFF
TRBJ1-5	TRBV7-8	.	CASSPGPYQPQHF
TRBJ2-2	TRBV20-1	.	CSAMDETNTGELFF
TRBJ1-1	TRBV27	TRBD1	CASSLGWRQGAGAFF
TRBJ2-6	TRBV9	TRBD1	CASSVGQGGFDFSGANVLTF
TRBJ2-3	TRBV20-1	TRBD2	CSAGGRASDTQYF
TRBJ2-7	TRBV27	.	CASSLSSGQGYEQYF
TRBJ1-3	TRBV24-1	.	CATRGTGNTIYF
TRBJ2-1	TRBV5-8	.	CASSRQGGYNEQFF
TRBJ2-3	TRBV2	.	CASSLSTGPGTDTQYF
TRBJ2-7	TRBV6-1	.	CASKRSTASYEQYF
TRBJ2-1	TRBV14	.	CASSQVPGQYFNEQFF
TRBJ2-7	TRBV4-1	TRBD1	CASSQNRGRYEQYF
TRBJ2-2	TRBV5-5	.	CASSLGAVLSTGELFF
TRBJ1-3	TRBV28	.	CASSSFRGVSGNTIYF
TRBJ1-2	TRBV7-2	.	CASSSGQITYGYTF
TRBJ2-2	TRBV7-6	TRBD2	CASSLGVAGSTGELFF
TRBJ2-3	TRBV10-3	.	CAISESTSGTDTQYF
TRBJ2-1	TRBV5-1	.	CASSLNQGDEQFF
TRBJ1-4	TRBV20-1	.	CSARWGGDEKLFF
TRBJ2-7	TRBV27	.	CASSLSIGFKVYEQYF
TRBJ2-1	TRBV20-1	TRBD2	CSARRPSGGYNEQFF
TRBJ2-6	TRBV10-3	.	CAISENLGSGANVLTF
TRBJ2-1	TRBV30	.	CAWSGTRDEQFF